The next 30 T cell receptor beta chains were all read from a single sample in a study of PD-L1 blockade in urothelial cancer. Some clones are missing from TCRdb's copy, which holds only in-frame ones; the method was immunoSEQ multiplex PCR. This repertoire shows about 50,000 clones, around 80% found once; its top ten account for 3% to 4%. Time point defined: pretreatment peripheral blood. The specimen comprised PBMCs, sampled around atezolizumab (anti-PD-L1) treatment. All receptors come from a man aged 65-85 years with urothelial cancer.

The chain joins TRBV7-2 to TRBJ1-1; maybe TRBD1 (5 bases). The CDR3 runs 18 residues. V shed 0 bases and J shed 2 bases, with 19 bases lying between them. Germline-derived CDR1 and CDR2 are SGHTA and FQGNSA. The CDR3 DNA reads TGTGCCAGCAGCTTAGCGAGGTTTCAGGGCAGGGCTAACACTGAAGCTTTCTTT. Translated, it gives CASSLARFQGRANTEAFF. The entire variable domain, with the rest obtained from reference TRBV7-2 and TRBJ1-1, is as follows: GAGVSQSPSNKVTEKGKDVELRCDPISGHTALYWYRQSLGQGLEFLIYFQGNSAPDKSGLPSDRFSAERTGGSVSTLTIQRTQQEDSAVYLCASSLARFQGRANTEAFFGQGTRLTVV.

The DNA of the CDR3 is TGTGCCAGCAGCTTAGGTTCTAGCGGGGCCTACAATGAGCAGTTCTTC. This gives the protein CASSLGSSGAYNEQFF. V is TRBV7-3 and J is TRBJ2-1, with 9 bases lining up with TRBD2. CDR1 and CDR2 (germline): SGHTA, FQGTGA. This CDR3 has 16 amino acids. V lost 2 bases and J lost 2; bases outside the gene matches: 4.

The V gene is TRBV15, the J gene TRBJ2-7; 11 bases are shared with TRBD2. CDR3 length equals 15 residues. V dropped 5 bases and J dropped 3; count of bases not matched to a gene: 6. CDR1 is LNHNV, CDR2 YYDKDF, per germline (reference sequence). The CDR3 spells CATSFGTSGYYEQYF. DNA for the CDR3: TGTGCCACCAGCTTTGGGACTAGCGGATACTACGAGCAGTACTTC. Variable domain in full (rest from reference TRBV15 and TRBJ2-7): DAMVIQNPRYQVTQFGKPVTLSCSQTLNHNVMYWYQQKSSQAPKLLFHYYDKDFNNEADTPDNFQSRRPNTSFCFLDIRSPGLGDTAMYLCATSFGTSGYYEQYFGPGTRLTVT.

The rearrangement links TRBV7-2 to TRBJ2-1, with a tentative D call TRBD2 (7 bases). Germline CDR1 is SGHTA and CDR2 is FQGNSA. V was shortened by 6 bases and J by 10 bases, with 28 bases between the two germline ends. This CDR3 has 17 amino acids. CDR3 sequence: CASRGGGTGGSSEEQFF. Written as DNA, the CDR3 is TGTGCCAGCAGGGGAGGGGGTACAGGAGGGTCCAGCGAGGAGCAGTTCTTC.

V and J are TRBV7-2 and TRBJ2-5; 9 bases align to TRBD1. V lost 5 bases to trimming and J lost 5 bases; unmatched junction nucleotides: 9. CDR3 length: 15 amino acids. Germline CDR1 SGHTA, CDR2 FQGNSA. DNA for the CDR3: TGTGCCAGCAGCATTACAGGGGGCGAATGGGAGACCCAGTACTTC. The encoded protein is CASSITGGEWETQYF.

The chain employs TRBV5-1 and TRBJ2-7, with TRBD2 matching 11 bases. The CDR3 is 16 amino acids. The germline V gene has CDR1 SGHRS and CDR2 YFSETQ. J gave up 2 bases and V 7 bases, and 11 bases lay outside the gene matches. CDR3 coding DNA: TGCGCCAGCTCCCCAACCGGGACTAGCGGTACCTACGAGCAGTACTTC. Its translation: CASSPTGTSGTYEQYF.

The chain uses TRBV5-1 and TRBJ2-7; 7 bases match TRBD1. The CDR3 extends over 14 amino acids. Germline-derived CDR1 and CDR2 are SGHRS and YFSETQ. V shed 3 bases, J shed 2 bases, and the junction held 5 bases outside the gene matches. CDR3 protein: CASSSGQGAYEQYF. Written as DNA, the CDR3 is TGCGCCAGCAGCTCGGGCCAGGGGGCCTACGAGCAGTACTTC.

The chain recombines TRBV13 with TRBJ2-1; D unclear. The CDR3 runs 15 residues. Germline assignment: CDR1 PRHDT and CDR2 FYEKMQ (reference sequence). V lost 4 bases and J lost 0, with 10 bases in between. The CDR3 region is CASSYRASSYNEQFF. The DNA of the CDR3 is TGTGCCAGCAGCTACCGAGCTAGCTCCTACAATGAGCAGTTCTTC.

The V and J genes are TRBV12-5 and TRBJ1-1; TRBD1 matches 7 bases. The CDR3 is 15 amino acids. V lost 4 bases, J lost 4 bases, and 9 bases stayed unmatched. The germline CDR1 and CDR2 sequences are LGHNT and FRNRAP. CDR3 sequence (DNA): TGTGCTAGTGGTTACCGAACAGGGGACGCCACTGAAGCTTTCTTT. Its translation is CASGYRTGDATEAFF.

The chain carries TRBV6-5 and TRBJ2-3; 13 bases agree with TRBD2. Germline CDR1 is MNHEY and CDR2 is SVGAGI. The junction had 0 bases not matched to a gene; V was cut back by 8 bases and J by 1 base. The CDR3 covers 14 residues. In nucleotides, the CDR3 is TGTGCCAGCGGACTAGCGGGGGGCACAGATACGCAGTATTTT. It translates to CASGLAGGTDTQYF.

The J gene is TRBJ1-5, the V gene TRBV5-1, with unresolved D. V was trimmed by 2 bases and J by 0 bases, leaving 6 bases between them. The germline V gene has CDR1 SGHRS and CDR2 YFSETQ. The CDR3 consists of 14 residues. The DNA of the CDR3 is TGCGCCAGCAGCTTCGGAGATAGCAATCAGCCCCAGCATTTT. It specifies CASSFGDSNQPQHF. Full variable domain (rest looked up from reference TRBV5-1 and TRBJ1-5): KAGVTQTPRYLIKTRGQQVTLSCSPISGHRSVSWYQQTPGQGLQFLFEYFSETQRNKGNFPGRFSGRQFSNSRSEMNVSTLELGDSALYLCASSFGDSNQPQHFGDGTRLSIL.

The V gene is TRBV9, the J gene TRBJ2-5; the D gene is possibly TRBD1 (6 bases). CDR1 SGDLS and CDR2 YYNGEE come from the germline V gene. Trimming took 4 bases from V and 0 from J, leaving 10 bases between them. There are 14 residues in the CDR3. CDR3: CASSRGQNQETQYF. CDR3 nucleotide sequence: TGTGCCAGCAGCAGAGGACAGAACCAAGAGACCCAGTACTTC.

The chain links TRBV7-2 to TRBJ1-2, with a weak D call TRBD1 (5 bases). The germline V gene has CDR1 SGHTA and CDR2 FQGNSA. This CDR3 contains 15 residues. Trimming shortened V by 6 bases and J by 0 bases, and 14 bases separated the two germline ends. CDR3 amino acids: CASRPYGGANYGYTF. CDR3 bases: TGTGCCAGCAGACCCTACGGGGGGGCTAACTATGGCTACACCTTC.

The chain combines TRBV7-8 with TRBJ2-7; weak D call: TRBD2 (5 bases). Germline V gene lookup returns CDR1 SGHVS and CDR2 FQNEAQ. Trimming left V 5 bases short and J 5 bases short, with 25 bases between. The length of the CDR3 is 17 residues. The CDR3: CASSPPSAGAGGDEQYF. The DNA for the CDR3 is TGTGCCAGCAGCCCACCGAGTGCGGGCGCGGGTGGCGACGAGCAGTACTTC.

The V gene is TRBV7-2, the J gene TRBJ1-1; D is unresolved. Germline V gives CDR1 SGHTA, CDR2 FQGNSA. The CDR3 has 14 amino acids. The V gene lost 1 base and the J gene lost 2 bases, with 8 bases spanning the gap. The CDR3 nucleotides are TGTGCCAGCAGCTTAGTAACAGTTAACACTGAAGCTTTCTTT. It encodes CASSLVTVNTEAFF. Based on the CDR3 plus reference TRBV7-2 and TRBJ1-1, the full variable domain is GAGVSQSPSNKVTEKGKDVELRCDPISGHTALYWYRQSLGQGLEFLIYFQGNSAPDKSGLPSDRFSAERTGGSVSTLTIQRTQQEDSAVYLCASSLVTVNTEAFFGQGTRLTVV.

CDR3 residues: CASSVSTGLREKLFF. The CDR3 nucleotides are TGTGCCAGCAGCGTATCGACAGGGCTCCGGGAAAAACTGTTTTTT. This chain joins TRBV9 and TRBJ1-4; 7 nucleotides match TRBD1. V dropped 1 base and J dropped 8; count of bases not matched to a gene: 8. There are 15 residues in the CDR3. CDR1 is SGDLS, CDR2 YYNGEE, per germline.

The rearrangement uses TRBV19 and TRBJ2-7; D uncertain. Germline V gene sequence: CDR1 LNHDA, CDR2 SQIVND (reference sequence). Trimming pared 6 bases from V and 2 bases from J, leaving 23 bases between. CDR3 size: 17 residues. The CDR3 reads CASSPISLGGSTYEQYF. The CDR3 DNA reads TGTGCCAGTAGCCCGATATCTCTAGGCGGCTCAACCTACGAGCAGTACTTC.

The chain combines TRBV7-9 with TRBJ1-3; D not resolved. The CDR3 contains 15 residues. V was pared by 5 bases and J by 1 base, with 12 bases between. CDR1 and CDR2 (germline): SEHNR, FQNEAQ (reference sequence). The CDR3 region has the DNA TGTGCCAGCAGCCCAGACGCGGGGTCTGGAAACACCATATATTTT. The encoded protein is CASSPDAGSGNTIYF.

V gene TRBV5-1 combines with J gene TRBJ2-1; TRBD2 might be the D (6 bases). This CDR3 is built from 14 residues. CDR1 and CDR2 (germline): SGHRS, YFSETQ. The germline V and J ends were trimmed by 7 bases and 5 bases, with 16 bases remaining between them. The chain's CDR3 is CASGRTGVDNEQFF. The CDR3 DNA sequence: TGCGCCAGCGGTCGCACGGGAGTTGACAATGAGCAGTTCTTC.

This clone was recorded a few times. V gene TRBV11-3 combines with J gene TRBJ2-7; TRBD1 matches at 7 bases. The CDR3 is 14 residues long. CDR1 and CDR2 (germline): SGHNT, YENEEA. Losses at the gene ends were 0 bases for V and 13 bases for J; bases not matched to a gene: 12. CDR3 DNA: TGTGCCAGCAGCTTAGACATATCAGCCGGGACAGTTTACTTC. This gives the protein CASSLDISAGTVYF.

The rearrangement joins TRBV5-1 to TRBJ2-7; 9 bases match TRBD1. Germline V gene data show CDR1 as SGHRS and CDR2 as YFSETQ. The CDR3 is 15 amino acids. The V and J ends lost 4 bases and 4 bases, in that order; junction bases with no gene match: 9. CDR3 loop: CASSAGTGLEYEQYF. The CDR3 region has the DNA TGCGCCAGCAGCGCCGGGACAGGGTTGGAGTACGAGCAGTACTTC.

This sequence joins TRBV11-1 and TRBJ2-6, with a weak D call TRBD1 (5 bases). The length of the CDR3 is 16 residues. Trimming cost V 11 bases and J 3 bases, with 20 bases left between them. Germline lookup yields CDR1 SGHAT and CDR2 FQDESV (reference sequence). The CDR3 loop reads CACSAGLRLGANVLTF. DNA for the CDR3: TGTGCCTGCTCCGCAGGGTTAAGACTTGGGGCCAACGTCCTGACTTTC.

CDR3 sequence reads: CASSEMPRGTEAFF. CDR3 DNA sequence: TGTGCCAGCAGCGAAATGCCACGGGGCACTGAAGCTTTCTTT. The chain carries TRBV9 and TRBJ1-1; D ambiguous. Deletions cut 3 bases from V and 4 bases from J, with 13 bases between. This CDR3 comprises 14 residues. Germline values: CDR1 SGDLS, CDR2 YYNGEE. Full variable domain (outside the CDR3, taken from reference TRBV9 and TRBJ1-1): DSGVTQTPKHLITATGQRVTLRCSPRSGDLSVYWYQQSLDQGLQFLIQYYNGEERAKGNILERFSAQQFPDLHSELNLSSLELGDSALYFCASSEMPRGTEAFFGQGTRLTVV.

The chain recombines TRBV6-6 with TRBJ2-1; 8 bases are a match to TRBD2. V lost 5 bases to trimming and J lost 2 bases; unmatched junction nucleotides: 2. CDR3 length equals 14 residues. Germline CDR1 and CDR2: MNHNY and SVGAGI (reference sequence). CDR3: CASSSGSTYNEQFF. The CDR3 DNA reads TGTGCCAGCAGTAGCGGGAGTACCTACAATGAGCAGTTCTTC.

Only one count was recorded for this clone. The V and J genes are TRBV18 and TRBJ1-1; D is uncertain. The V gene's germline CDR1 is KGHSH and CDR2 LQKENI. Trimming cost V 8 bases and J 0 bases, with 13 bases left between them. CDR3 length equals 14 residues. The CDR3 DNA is TGTGCCAGCGCCCTTTCGGAGGTGAACACTGAAGCTTTCTTT. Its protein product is CASALSEVNTEAFF.

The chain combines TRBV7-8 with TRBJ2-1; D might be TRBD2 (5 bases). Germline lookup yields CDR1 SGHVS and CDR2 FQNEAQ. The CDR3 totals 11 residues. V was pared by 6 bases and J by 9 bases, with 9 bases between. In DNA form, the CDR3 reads TGTGCCAGCAGGGCCGGGGTTGAGCAGTTCTTC. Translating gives CASRAGVEQFF. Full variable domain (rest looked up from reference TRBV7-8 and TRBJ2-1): GAGVSQSPRYKVAKRGQDVALRCDPISGHVSLFWYQQALGQGPEFLTYFQNEAQLDKSGLPSDRFFAERPEGSVSTLKIQRTQQEDSAVYLCASRAGVEQFFGPGTRLTVL.

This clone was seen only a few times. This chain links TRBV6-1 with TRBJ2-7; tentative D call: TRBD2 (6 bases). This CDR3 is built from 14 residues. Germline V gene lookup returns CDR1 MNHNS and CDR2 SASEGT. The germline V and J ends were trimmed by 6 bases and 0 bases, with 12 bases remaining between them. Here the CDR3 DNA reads TGTGCCAGCAGCGTAGCAGCGGGCTCCTACGAGCAGTACTTC. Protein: CASSVAAGSYEQYF.

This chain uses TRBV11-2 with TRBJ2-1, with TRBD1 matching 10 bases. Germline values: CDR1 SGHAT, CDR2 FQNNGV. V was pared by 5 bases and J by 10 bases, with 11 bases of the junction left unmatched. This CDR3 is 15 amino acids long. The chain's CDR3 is CASSLSTGGHGEQFF. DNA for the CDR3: TGTGCCAGCAGCCTCTCGACAGGGGGCCACGGAGAGCAGTTCTTC.

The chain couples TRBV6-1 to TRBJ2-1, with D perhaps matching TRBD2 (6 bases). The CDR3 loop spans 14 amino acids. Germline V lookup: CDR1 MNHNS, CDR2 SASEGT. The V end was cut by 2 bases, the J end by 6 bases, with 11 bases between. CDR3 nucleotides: TGTGCCAGCAGTGAAAGGGACTTCCGCAATGAGCAGTTCTTC. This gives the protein CASSERDFRNEQFF.

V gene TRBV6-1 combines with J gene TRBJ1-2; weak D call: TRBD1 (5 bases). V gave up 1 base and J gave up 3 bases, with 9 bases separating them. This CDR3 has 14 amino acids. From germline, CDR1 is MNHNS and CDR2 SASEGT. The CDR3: CASSEGQRYYGYTF. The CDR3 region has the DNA TGTGCCAGCAGTGAAGGACAGCGATACTATGGCTACACCTTC.